This T cell receptor (beta chain) was sequenced for a study of blood T cell repertoires in COVID-19. Whole-study context: Both acute and convalescent COVID-19 samples were obtained from the United States, Italy and Spain.

The ends lost 0 bases at V and 9 bases at J; junction bases unmatched: 11. CDR3 length: 15 amino acids. Germline V gene data show CDR1 as SGDLS and CDR2 as YYNGEE. As handled by the study authors: Amplifying reference gene primers gave estimates of nucleated cell counts. Sequencing was performed with immunoSEQ multiplex PCR; in TCRdb, only in-frame clones are kept and a portion is missing. That table is the source of V, J and clone size, and D and trimming were worked out from the DNA. The sample consists of about 120,000 clones, about 85% of them appearing once. The sequenced sample consisted of peripheral blood. The J gene is TRBJ1-1, the V gene TRBV9; TRBD1 aligns across 7 bases. The sequence derives from a man older than 75 with acute or convalescent COVID-19. Here the CDR3 DNA reads TGTGCCAGCAGCGTAGGCGGGGTGGCAGGGGGAAAAGCTTTCTTT. This codes for CASSVGGVAGGKAFF.